This paragraph covers one T cell receptor (beta chain) sequence. Sequencing used immunoSEQ multiplex PCR; TCRdb keeps in-frame clones, though not all of them. The table shows 25,000 to 30,000 clones, with just under 90% occurring only once. Looked up from germline, CDR1 is LGHNA and CDR2 is YNFKEQ. The CDR3 runs 16 residues. The V and J ends lost 1 base and 3 bases respectively, with 12 bases between them. The data derive from a study of control samples from healthy donors and cancer patients. The chain combines TRBV4-2 with TRBJ2-2; D remains ambiguous. The sequencing input was PBMCs. The TCR originated in a middle-aged woman with lung cancer. This chain's CDR3 is CASSQVSGRDTGELFF. Written as DNA, the CDR3 is TGTGCCAGCAGCCAAGTTTCGGGCAGAGACACCGGGGAGCTGTTTTTT.